This passage covers 17 T cell receptor beta chains from one sample sequenced in a study of cytomegalovirus exposure and HLA in healthy donors (TCRdb year 2017). Libraries were built with the immunoSEQ multiplex PCR assay. The multiplex PCR relied on a mix of 60 forward primers for TCR Vbeta segments and 13 reverse primers for TCR Jbeta segments. Imported from immuneACCESS, the table was reduced by TCRdb to in-frame sequences with V and J called. These copies leave out some clones; in studies compared against another copy, an unresolved V gene accounts for under half, and the cause of the remainder is not known. This sample is represented by about 250,000 clones; roughly 70% of them were singletons. The ten largest clones capture under 3% of the sample. Specimen: PBMCs. The source of these receptors is a female donor in good health and CMV-seronegative.

V and J are TRBV6-1 and TRBJ2-7, with D tentatively TRBD1 (5 bases). The V end lost 2 bases, the J end lost 5 bases, and 22 bases lay between the germline ends. Germline CDR1 MNHNS, CDR2 SASEGT. This CDR3 has 17 residues. CDR3 nucleotides: TGTGCCAGCAGTGAATTCTCGGGTGCTACAGGTCGGAACGAGCAGTACTTC. Residues: CASSEFSGATGRNEQYF.

The chain uses TRBV10-3 and TRBJ1-4; D is possibly TRBD1 (6 bases). The CDR3 is made up of 15 amino acids. The V gene's germline CDR1 is ENHRY and CDR2 SYGVKD. Deletions cut 6 bases from V and 7 bases from J, with 18 bases between. This CDR3 reads CAISRGGGLTEKLFF. Here the CDR3 DNA reads TGTGCCATCAGCCGAGGCGGGGGGCTAACTGAAAAACTGTTTTTT.

The chain recombines TRBV12-5 with TRBJ2-5; TRBD2 aligns across 14 bases. The J call is uncertain, as TRBJ2-7 better fits the DNA end. This CDR3 spans 15 amino acids. The germline V gene has CDR1 LGHNT and CDR2 FRNRAP. CDR3 amino acids: CASGPGTSGSYEQYF. In DNA form, the CDR3 reads TGTGCTAGTGGTCCGGGGACTAGCGGGAGCTACGAGCAGTACTTC.

This rearrangement joins TRBV28 to TRBJ1-2; D possibly corresponds to TRBD1 (5 bases). This CDR3 spans 12 amino acids. CDR1 and CDR2 from the germline V gene are MDHEN and SYDVKM. Trimming stripped 7 bases from V and 7 bases from J, with 13 bases between. The CDR3 here is CASIGGGGGYTF. CDR3 nucleotide sequence: TGTGCCAGCATCGGGGGAGGTGGTGGCTACACCTTC.

The chain carries TRBV10-1 and TRBJ1-1, with D perhaps matching TRBD1 (6 bases). Germline-derived CDR1 and CDR2 are WNHNN and SYGVQD (reference sequence). Trimming removed 3 bases from V and 2 bases from J, with 10 bases in between. The CDR3 loop spans 14 amino acids. The CDR3 loop is CASSEQGLNTEAFF. For the CDR3, the DNA is TGCGCCAGCAGTGAACAGGGACTAAACACTGAAGCTTTCTTT.

The chain recombines TRBV2 with TRBJ1-2; D is uncertain. The V gene lost 6 bases and the J gene lost 4 bases, with 15 bases spanning the gap. Germline assignment: CDR1 SNHLY and CDR2 FYNNEI. The CDR3 is made up of 14 amino acids. The CDR3, as DNA: TGTGCCAGCAGCCTCGCCCCAGGTCGCTATGGCTACACCTTC. It is translated as CASSLAPGRYGYTF.

This chain connects TRBV9 to TRBJ1-2, with a possible D match to TRBD1 (5 bases). This CDR3 is built from 13 residues. Germline V gene data show CDR1 as SGDLS and CDR2 as YYNGEE. Trimming took 3 bases from V and 6 from J, leaving 12 bases between them. Here the CDR3 DNA reads TGTGCCAGCAGCGGACAGCCGGTTCATGGCTACACCTTC. The encoded protein is CASSGQPVHGYTF.

CDR3 bases: TGTGCCAGCAGCCAAGGAGAGTGGAACACCGGGGAGCTGTTTTTT. Its protein is CASSQGEWNTGELFF. The rearrangement uses TRBV4-2 and TRBJ2-2; the D is unclear. This CDR3 is 15 amino acids long. Germline-derived CDR1 and CDR2 are LGHNA and YNFKEQ. V was clipped by 1 base and J by 1 base, with 7 bases between them.

This clone is medium-sized (0.01 to 0.1%) within its sample. V gene TRBV11-2 combines with J gene TRBJ1-1; 7 bases agree with TRBD1. This CDR3 is built from 13 residues. In germline, CDR1 is SGHAT, CDR2 FQNNGV. The J segment lost 5 bases and the V segment lost 5 bases, leaving 5 bases of the junction unmatched. The CDR3 sequence is CASSPGGGTEAFF. The CDR3 DNA sequence: TGTGCCAGCAGCCCAGGGGGAGGTACTGAAGCTTTCTTT.

This clone was counted between two and nine times. J is TRBJ2-1 and V is TRBV30; 7 bases line up with TRBD2. This CDR3 has 13 amino acids. The germline V gene encodes CDR1 GTSNPN and CDR2 SVGIG (reference sequence). Losses at the gene ends were 5 bases for V and 0 bases for J; bases not matched to a gene: 1. As DNA, the CDR3 is TGTGCCTGGGGCGGGAGCTCCTACAATGAGCAGTTCTTC. This translates into CAWGGSSYNEQFF. The full variable domain, in which reference TRBV30 and TRBJ2-1 provide the parts outside the CDR3, is SQTIHQWPATLVQPVGSPLSLECTVEGTSNPNLYWYRQAAGRGLQLLFYSVGIGQISSEVPQNLSASRPQDRQFILSSKKLLLSDSGFYLCAWGGSSYNEQFFGPGTRLTVL.

This clone is a singleton in its sample. At one end the junction does not follow the germline gene, possibly because of a read error. The J gene is TRBJ2-5, the V gene TRBV7-7; 9 nucleotides match TRBD1. This CDR3 contains 15 residues. In germline, CDR1 is SSHAT, CDR2 FNYEAQ (reference sequence). CDR3 in DNA: TGTGCTAGCAGCTTTGGGACAGGGTACCGGGAGACCCAGTACTTC. Amino acids: CASSFGTGYRETQYF.

J is TRBJ1-2 and V is TRBV11-2; weak D call: TRBD1 (5 bases). The V and J ends lost 3 bases and 2 bases respectively, with 13 bases between them. The germline CDR1 and CDR2 sequences are SGHAT and FQNNGV. The CDR3 sequence is 15 residues long. The CDR3 loop is CASSLGRAQNYGYTF. CDR3 in DNA: TGTGCCAGCAGCTTGGGCAGGGCCCAGAACTATGGCTACACCTTC.

CDR3 sequence: CASSRTDYNEQFF. The CDR3 nucleotides read TGTGCCAGCAGCCGGACTGACTACAATGAGCAGTTCTTC. The rearrangement uses TRBV11-2 and TRBJ2-1; maybe TRBD2 (5 bases). Germline-derived CDR1 and CDR2 are SGHAT and FQNNGV. Trimming took off 5 bases at V and 3 bases at J, with 8 bases between the two ends. This CDR3 region has 13 residues. The full variable domain, with the rest looked up from reference TRBV11-2 and TRBJ2-1, is EAGVAQSPRYKIIEKRQSVAFWCNPISGHATLYWYQQILGQGPKLLIQFQNNGVVDDSQLPKDRFSAERLKGVDSTLKIQPAKLEDSAVYLCASSRTDYNEQFFGPGTRLTVL.

The chain combines TRBV7-9 with TRBJ1-2, with D possibly TRBD1 on 6 matching bases. V lost 0 bases and J lost 7, with 12 bases in between. Germline V gene sequence: CDR1 SEHNR, CDR2 FQNEAQ (reference sequence). This CDR3 comprises 14 residues. This CDR3 is CASSLARQESGYTF. The CDR3 nucleotides read TGTGCCAGCAGCTTAGCGCGACAGGAGAGTGGCTACACCTTC.

This clone came up once. The J gene is TRBJ1-4, the V gene TRBV7-9, with 8 bases fitting TRBD1. CDR3 length: 14 amino acids. Germline loops: CDR1 SEHNR, CDR2 FQNEAQ (reference sequence). V lost 5 bases and J lost 7; bases outside the gene matches: 6. Here the CDR3 DNA reads TGTGCCAGCAGCCCCGACAGGGGAGCTGAAAAACTGTTTTTT. Amino acid sequence: CASSPDRGAEKLFF.

In its sample, this clone was seen a few times. V and J are TRBV21-1 and TRBJ1-5; the table's D call of TRBD1 was not tested on the DNA. TRBV21-1 represents a pseudogene. The CDR3 sequence is 20 residues long. The CDR3 DNA is TGTGCCAGCAGCAAAGGGAAGGGACAGGGCGGTTGGAATAGCAATCAGCCCCAGCATTTT. As protein: CASSKGKGQGGWNSNQPQHF.

This sequence joins TRBV7-3 and TRBJ2-1; 10 nucleotides align to TRBD1. Losses at the gene ends were 2 bases for V and 8 bases for J; bases not matched to a gene: 6. The CDR3 runs to 15 residues. Germline assignment: CDR1 SGHTA and CDR2 FQGTGA. The DNA of the CDR3 is TGTGCCAGCAGCTTAGGGGGGACAGGGGCCTATGAGCAGTTCTTC. Amino acid sequence: CASSLGGTGAYEQFF.